The present TCR beta chain was sequenced within a study of cytomegalovirus exposure and HLA in healthy donors listed by TCRdb under 2017. Broadly, across the study: In an earlier analysis of about 560 of the donors, 250 to 350 Gb of sequence data and 120 million or so unique TCR beta sequences from about 179 million T cells were reported. The genetic ancestry cluster associated with self-reported Caucasian donors included 65% to 90% of the roughly 380 genotyped donors. The study was designed to test whether signatures of past pathogen exposure could be identified by cataloging public T cell receptors. Typing coverage differed by locus: A, B, C, DRB1 and DQB1 were typed in about 620-630 donors, DQA1 in about 500, DPA1 in roughly 590, and DPB1 in around 490. An early release covering 500 to 750 HLA-typed donors comprised roughly 300 gigabases of sequencing data and around 80 million unique TCR sequences. HLA typing included class I and class II loci at four-digit resolution. To predict cytomegalovirus infection status, the study brought together high-throughput TCR immunosequencing, statistical association of individual TCRs with disease status, and machine learning. Donor age, sex, ethnicity and CMV serostatus were collected together with the repertoire data. On average, roughly 240,000 unique TCR beta nucleotide sequences were sequenced per donor among 350 to 400 genotyped donors of the cohort, with 15% to 20% of those sequences being non-productive. To decide whether each TCR beta V gene segment behaved as functional or pseudogenic, an earlier analysis of some 580 of the donors relied on high-throughput TCR beta sequencing. In a later genetic analysis, genome-wide SNP genotypes for about 55% of the 666 donors were used, and that subset was treated as a discovery cohort. The T cell repertoires of some 670 subjects were profiled by immunosequencing and related to cytomegalovirus serostatus. In a later analysis, previously published TCR beta repertoires from hundreds of donors were re-analyzed and high-resolution HLA genotyping was added so that TCR occurrence patterns could be studied. Because of strong linkage in the cohort, four or five DR-DQ haplotypes were treated as single units for association and clustering. Rather than using new phenotypic data, the later analysis identified candidate immune exposures from TCR beta sequences and from how often those sequences occurred across donors. All discovery cohort repertoires had been generated using a single sequencing platform. A separate validation cohort of more than 100 different subjects was used in addition to the roughly 700-subject first cohort.

Library construction relied on the immunoSEQ multiplex PCR assay. For the multiplex PCR, a mixture combining 60 forward primers for TCR Vbeta segments and 13 reverse primers for TCR Jbeta segments was used. A multiplex PCR assay on genomic DNA amplified the CDR3 region of rearranged TCR beta genes. On the Illumina HiSeq System, the amplified TCR beta libraries were sequenced as 87-base-pair reads. Per the authors' processing: A later analysis tallied some 79 million unique TCR beta chains across the 666 repertoires, and some 10 million of those chains were shared by two or more donors. A nearest-neighbor algorithm error-corrected the raw reads and collapsed the reads into unique sequences, merging closely related sequences to remove PCR and sequencing errors. Alignment of CDR3 sequences to IMGT reference sequences was used to assign V, D and J gene segments. For a sequence to be retained, at least a six-nucleotide match to both a V gene segment and a J gene segment was required. A rearrangement counted as productive if the CDR3 had no stop codons and remained in frame with V and J, and every other rearrangement counted as non-productive. Following IMGT convention, CDR3 was defined as the stretch from the second conserved V-encoded cysteine to the conserved J-encoded phenylalanine. Sequences without an unambiguous match to a single V gene segment were excluded from the earlier analysis of a few hundred of the donors. An earlier analysis of under 750 of the donors called V segments functional above 56.7% productive rearrangements and segregating when the between-donor standard deviation exceeded 5%. A statistical classification framework was built for diagnosing cytomegalovirus status from the catalog of TCR beta chain sequences. A later analysis assigned V and J genes by comparing TCR nucleotide sequences with IMGT/GENE-DB human TR gene sequences. Using the TCRdist pipeline, a later analysis assigned CDR3 sequences along with most-parsimonious VDJ recombination scenarios. In a later analysis, each TCR beta chain was defined by its CDR3 amino acid sequence together with its V-gene family, and reads lacking a unique V-gene family were excluded. To address suspected cross-contamination and a sequencing artifact, a later analysis removed 550 to 750 highly shared, low-generation-probability nucleotide sequences. A later analysis calculated a clonal expansion index for each public chain from normalized within-repertoire ranks of inferred template counts. In a later analysis, generation probabilities were computed using a VDJ recombination model fitted to out-of-frame rearrangements, and the results were checked against IGoR. In a later analysis, TCR-TCR, TCR-HLA and TCR-CMV co-occurrence was scored with hypergeometric tests, and a repertoire-size bias correction was applied to TCR pairs. A later analysis estimated false discovery rates by permuting HLA or CMV assignments 20 times. In a later analysis, co-occurring TCRs were grouped with DBSCAN, and TCRdist sequence similarity was added when clustering was performed within HLA-allele-positive subsets. Repertoires with fewer than 30,000 or more than 120,000 public chains were left out of co-occurrence clustering, as were about 5 repertoires with anomalous nucleotide sharing. TCRdb mirrors the immuneACCESS table, restricted to in-frame sequences. Some clones are absent from its copies; in checked studies, under half trace to an unresolved V gene, and the reason for the others is unknown. V and J calls and clone size come straight from that table; D and trimming were deduced from the DNA. The sample table holds around 130,000 clones, of which 65% to 90% were seen once. The ten largest clones add up to roughly 1.2% of the sample.

Per the germline V gene (reference sequence), SGHAT is the CDR1 and FQDESV is the CDR2. The CDR3, from cysteine to phenylalanine, totals 17 residues. The entry retains the CDR3 DNA only, 51 bases that are in frame from base 1. The germline ends are 21 bases apart after V is trimmed by 5 bases and J by 1 base. Worth noting for this clone: This receptor's antigen is unknown. Per-base quality was not reported, and no clone a single base away is much larger than it.

What the work shows at the level of the full study, not this receptor alone: The study gave a list of under 200 TCR beta chains associated with cytomegalovirus. Linkage disequilibrium might explain the correlated functional status among segregating V segments, but an unknown experimental factor could not be ruled out. In an earlier analysis of some 550 of the donors, most TCR beta V segments were observed in productive rearrangements about 87% or about 30% of the time, broadly matching IMGT annotations. A later genetic analysis reported fewer N-insertions in productive TCRs among donors in an Asian-associated ancestry cluster than the roughly 700-donor mean. In a later genetic analysis, a missense DCLRE1C variant was associated with V-gene and J-gene trimming of TCR beta chains, and the association was replicated in an independent cohort. The authors suggested that the approach could potentially be generalized to other disease states and immunological phenotypes. A few of the identified cytomegalovirus-associated TCR beta chains were confirmed in vitro to be specific for cytomegalovirus antigens. According to a later analysis, TCR association rates differed among HLA loci, with DRB1 alleles showing the most associated TCRs and HLA-C alleles showing the fewest. In this cohort, only TCR beta chains were sequenced, and detectable features were limited by the absence of alpha or paired-chain data. The classifier was reported to diagnose cytomegalovirus status with high specificity and sensitivity in both the original and validation cohorts. Specific HLA alleles were associated with more than 15,000 TCR beta sequences at a false discovery rate of 0.05 in a later analysis. Because HLA typing was missing for some donors at each locus, association tests included only the typed subset. In a later analysis, most CMV-associated TCR beta chains were found to appear HLA-restricted, with HLA associations seemingly driven largely by CMV exposure. Most TCR sequences were observed very rarely across donors, whereas some public TCRs were present in many individuals. Because counts were too low, about 15 rarely observed V segments, including chromosome 9 orphons, were left out of the earlier analysis of some 600 of the donors. In a later analysis, HLA-associated TCR beta chains were found to be more clonally expanded and to have lower generation probabilities than equally common non-associated chains. Immune exposure information for the cohort was limited to CMV serostatus. Some IMGT-functional V segments, including TRBV6-2 and TRBV6-3, could not be told apart with the 87-base-pair reads, so those segments were excluded. A further reported finding was that TCR beta sequences accurately predicted the HLA-A and HLA-B alleles for most subjects in the first cohort. Assigning TCR associations to individual alleles was difficult when HLA alleles, especially DR and DQ, strongly co-occurred. A cluster of highly shared sequence variants was judged likely to represent a technical artifact of the sequencing pipeline. The presence/absence analyses assumed that sequencing depth was roughly uniform across donors, and that assumption may not be true. Several of the top co-occurrence clusters appeared to be linked to parvovirus B19, influenza, CMV and Epstein-Barr virus, according to a later analysis.

The cohort comprised some 700 healthy bone marrow donors. All cohort members were sampled while nominally healthy, although unrecorded immune exposures were likely present. The donor tested CMV seronegative, placing the donor among the 350 or so seronegative members of the cohort. A peripheral blood sample was provided by each donor, and peripheral blood mononuclear cells were used for TCR beta sequencing. Genomic DNA was extracted from the blood cell samples with the Qiagen DNeasy Blood Extraction Kit. Sequenced material: PBMCs. This sequence uses TRBV11-1 and TRBJ2-7; TRBD1 is perhaps the D gene, given 8 matching bases. The source is a girl aged 2 to 9 in good health and CMV-seronegative. The CDR3 has the sequence CASSPETGGGESYEQYF. The nucleotides are TGTGCCAGCAGCCCGGAAACAGGGGGGGGCGAGTCCTACGAGCAGTACTTC.